What follows describes a single TCR beta chain. Antigen unknown. PCR used 60 Vbeta primers and 13 Jbeta primers. The protocol was immunoSEQ multiplex PCR, while the TCRdb copy is restricted to in-frame clones and leaves out a portion. The data show 140,000 or so clones, 61% seen once. This entry is derived from a study of cytomegalovirus exposure and HLA in healthy donors. In the study overall: Roughly 180 million T cells yielded 117 million unique TCR beta sequences, as an earlier analysis found.

Whole-study findings and limits: Later analysis suggested most CMV-associated TCR beta chains were HLA-restricted.

This TCR derives from a male donor in good health and CMV-seronegative. The specimen sequenced was PBMCs.

In DNA form, the CDR3 reads TGTGCCAGCAGCTCAGGGGGTGTCGTTAGTCATGAGCAGTTCTTC. This encodes CASSSGGVVSHEQFF. This chain uses TRBV7-2 with TRBJ2-1; 7 nucleotides agree with TRBD1. CDR3 length equals 15 residues. V lost 4 bases, J lost 8 bases, and 11 bases stayed unmatched. Germline V gives CDR1 SGHTA, CDR2 FQGNSA.